These 28 T cell receptor beta chains originate from one sample sequenced in a study of blood T cell repertoires in COVID-19. Profiled with immunoSEQ multiplex PCR; TCRdb holds only in-frame clones, not every one. The data contain some 140,000 clones, approximately 84% of them singletons. The sequenced material came from PBMCs or T cells enriched from blood (not recorded which). Source of these receptors: a man between 40 and 49 years old with acute COVID-19.

The chain is built from TRBV7-8 and TRBJ1-1; D call uncertain. The CDR3 consists of 13 residues. V dropped 6 bases and J dropped 3 bases, with 11 bases sitting between them. Germline assignment: CDR1 SGHVS and CDR2 FQNEAQ. The CDR3 here is CASRAGIYTEAFF. In nucleotides, the CDR3 is TGTGCCAGCAGAGCAGGTATTTACACTGAAGCTTTCTTT.

J is TRBJ1-1 and V is TRBV29-1; D possibly corresponds to TRBD1 (5 bases). This CDR3 is built from 13 residues. The V gene lost 5 bases and the J gene lost 4 bases, with 14 bases spanning the gap. Germline values: CDR1 SQVTM, CDR2 ANQGSEA. CDR3 region: CSVSRDSGTEAFF. The CDR3 nucleotides are TGCAGCGTTTCCCGGGACTCGGGCACTGAAGCTTTCTTT.

This clone was seen just once. This chain connects TRBV9 to TRBJ2-1; a weak D match, TRBD1 (7 bases). V dropped 6 bases and J dropped 4 bases, with 20 bases sitting between them. The CDR3 has 16 residues. In germline, CDR1 is SGDLS, CDR2 YYNGEE. CDR3 coding DNA: TGTGCCAGCACCTCTAAGGAGGGGGCCGGTTACAATGAGCAGTTCTTC. Amino acids: CASTSKEGAGYNEQFF. Filled out from reference TRBV9 and TRBJ2-1, the complete variable domain reads DSGVTQTPKHLITATGQRVTLRCSPRSGDLSVYWYQQSLDQGLQFLIQYYNGEERAKGNILERFSAQQFPDLHSELNLSSLELGDSALYFCASTSKEGAGYNEQFFGPGTRLTVL.

This clone was counted a few times. V is TRBV27 and J is TRBJ2-7; TRBD2 agrees at 13 bases. Germline V gives CDR1 MNHEY, CDR2 SMNVEV (reference sequence). Unmatched junction bases numbered 7, after V lost 3 bases and J lost 5 bases. This CDR3 has 16 residues. This CDR3 is CASSFLRTSGGDEQYF. In DNA form, the CDR3 reads TGTGCCAGCAGTTTTCTGAGGACTAGCGGGGGCGACGAGCAGTACTTC.

This clone occurred a few times. This rearrangement joins TRBV12-3 or TRBV12-4 to TRBJ2-2, with unresolved D. The CDR3 loop spans 12 amino acids. Trimming left V 1 base short and J 7 bases short, with 4 bases between. The CDR3 DNA reads TGTGCCAGCAGTTTAGATCACGGGGAGCTGTTTTTT. Protein: CASSLDHGELFF.

DNA for the CDR3: TGTGCCAGCAGCGTCGGACAGTTGCCCTACGAGCAGTACTTC. This encodes CASSVGQLPYEQYF. The rearrangement links TRBV2 to TRBJ2-7; maybe TRBD1 (6 bases). CDR1 is SNHLY and CDR2 is FYNNEI in the germline V gene. This CDR3 has 14 residues. The V gene lost 6 bases and the J gene lost 2 bases, with 14 bases spanning the gap.

Here the CDR3 DNA reads TGCAGTGCTAGTACGGCGGCCGAGCGGGAGGTTAGCCCAGATACGCAGTATTTT. Translating it yields CSASTAAEREVSPDTQYF. The chain has TRBV20-1 and TRBJ2-3, with 9 bases matching TRBD2. The CDR3 is 18 residues long. J lost 4 bases, V lost 3 bases, and 17 bases had no gene match. Germline V gives CDR1 DFQATT, CDR2 SNEGSKA (reference sequence).

CDR3 nucleotide sequence: TGTGCCAGCAGACGACAGTGGAGCTCCTACGAGCAGTACTTC. This sequence encodes CASRRQWSSYEQYF. The chain carries TRBV27 and TRBJ2-7, with D possibly TRBD1 on 5 matching bases. CDR3 length: 14 amino acids. The V end was cut by 6 bases, the J end by 0 bases, with 12 bases between. CDR1 and CDR2 (germline): MNHEY, SMNVEV (reference sequence).

The V call is TRBV18, the J call TRBJ2-7; 10 bases match TRBD1. The CDR3 extends over 16 amino acids. V dropped 6 bases and J dropped 3; count of bases not matched to a gene: 11. CDR1 and CDR2 from the germline V gene are KGHSH and LQKENI. CDR3 nucleotide sequence: TGTGCCAGCTCGCCCCGGGACAGGGGAGGAAGCTACGAGCAGTACTTC. It codes for CASSPRDRGGSYEQYF. Based on the CDR3 plus reference TRBV18 and TRBJ2-7, the full variable domain is NAGVMQNPRHLVRRRGQEARLRCSPMKGHSHVYWYRQLPEEGLKFMVYLQKENIIDESGMPKERFSAEFPKEGPSILRIQQVVRGDSAAYFCASSPRDRGGSYEQYFGPGTRLTVT.

This sequence joins TRBV18 and TRBJ1-1, with D perhaps TRBD1 (6 bases). Germline V lookup: CDR1 KGHSH, CDR2 LQKENI. This CDR3 is 12 amino acids long. Trimming left V 5 bases short and J 6 bases short, with 10 bases between. DNA for the CDR3: TGTGCCAGCTCAGGGGGACAATCTGAAGCTTTCTTT. Translated: CASSGGQSEAFF.

The rearrangement links TRBV6-5 to TRBJ1-2; D uncertain. The CDR3 is 14 residues long. CDR1 and CDR2 (germline): MNHEY, SVGAGI. V gave up 5 bases and J gave up 4 bases, with 14 bases separating them. This chain's CDR3 is CASSRAEGGYGYTF. CDR3 DNA: TGTGCCAGCAGTCGGGCCGAGGGCGGCTATGGCTACACCTTC.

This sequence joins TRBV7-2 and TRBJ1-1; 7 nucleotides line up with TRBD1. The trim removed 8 bases at V and 1 base at J, leaving 10 bases unmatched. Germline V gene sequence: CDR1 SGHTA, CDR2 FQGNSA. The CDR3 runs 15 residues. The CDR3 sequence: CASCQDRAANTEAFF. CDR3 nucleotides: TGTGCCAGCTGCCAAGACAGGGCGGCGAACACTGAAGCTTTCTTT.

This chain joins TRBV6-5 and TRBJ1-4; perhaps TRBD1 as D (5 bases). The CDR3 has 15 residues. Trimming took off 6 bases at V and 1 base at J, with 12 bases between the two ends. Germline CDR1 and CDR2: MNHEY and SVGAGI. CDR3 nucleotide sequence: TGTGCCAGCAGAAGTTCCGGGGGAACTAATGAAAAACTGTTTTTT. Translation gives CASRSSGGTNEKLFF.

The chain employs TRBV3-1 (or the pseudogene TRBV3-2) and TRBJ2-1; TRBD2 agrees at 11 bases. V shed 2 bases and J 4 bases; nucleotides not matched to a gene: 4. The CDR3 covers 16 residues. From germline, CDR1 is LGHDT and CDR2 YNNKEL (reference sequence). DNA of the CDR3: TGTGCCAGCAGCCAAAGGGGACTAGCGGTATACAATGAGCAGTTCTTC. This codes for CASSQRGLAVYNEQFF.

V usage is TRBV10-3 and J usage is TRBJ2-3; D is perhaps TRBD2 (5 bases). V dropped 0 bases and J dropped 6 bases, with 13 bases sitting between them. Germline V gene data show CDR1 as ENHRY and CDR2 as SYGVKD. The length of the CDR3 is 15 residues. The CDR3 is CAISESWGDRDTQYF. As DNA, the CDR3 is TGTGCCATCAGTGAGTCGTGGGGAGATCGGGATACGCAGTATTTT.

J is TRBJ1-2 and V is TRBV28, with TRBD1 matching over 10 bases. V lost 8 bases and J lost 4; bases outside the gene matches: 10. The germline V gene has CDR1 MDHEN and CDR2 SYDVKM. The CDR3 is 15 amino acids. CDR3 residues: CASVFPGQGSYGYTF. CDR3 nucleotide sequence: TGTGCCAGCGTCTTTCCGGGACAGGGGTCCTATGGCTACACCTTC.

The chain is built from TRBV11-2 and TRBJ1-2; 11 nucleotides align to TRBD1. Germline values: CDR1 SGHAT, CDR2 FQNNGV. With 6 bases clipped from V and 4 bases from J, the junction kept 13 bases outside the gene matches. This CDR3 contains 17 residues. The CDR3 nucleotides are TGTGCCAGCAGGCCCCAGGGGGGACAGGGGGTTGCCTATGGCTACACCTTC. Its translation: CASRPQGGQGVAYGYTF.

For the CDR3, the DNA is TGTGCCATCGCCTATAGCGGGAACTCCTACAATGAGCAGTTCTTC. It translates to CAIAYSGNSYNEQFF. The chain joins TRBV10-3 to TRBJ2-1, with TRBD2 identical over 8 bases. CDR3 length: 15 amino acids. The germline CDR1 and CDR2 sequences are ENHRY and SYGVKD. V was clipped by 8 bases and J by 0 bases; unmatched bases: 6.

The chain is built from TRBV5-8 and TRBJ1-6, with TRBD1 matching 7 bases. The CDR3 length is 13 residues. Per germline, CDR1 SGHTS and CDR2 YDEGEE. J lost 10 bases, V lost 0 bases, and 1 base had no gene match. CDR3 sequence: CASSLGTGSPLHF. The CDR3 region has the DNA TGTGCCAGCAGCTTGGGGACAGGCTCACCCCTCCACTTT. The whole variable domain, filled in from reference TRBV5-8 and TRBJ1-6, reads EAGVTQSPTHLIKTRGQQATLRCSPISGHTSVYWYQQALGLGLQFLLWYDEGEERNRGNFPPRFSGRQFPNYSSELNVNALELEDSALYLCASSLGTGSPLHFGNGTRLTVT.

The chain combines TRBV4-3 with TRBJ2-1; tentative D call: TRBD2 (6 bases). The CDR3 totals 17 residues. Germline V gene lookup returns CDR1 LGHNA and CDR2 YSLEER. V was pared by 3 bases and J by 3 bases, with 18 bases between. The CDR3 protein is CASSHHGGRELYNEQFF. CDR3 coding DNA: TGCGCCAGCAGCCACCATGGGGGACGGGAGCTCTACAATGAGCAGTTCTTC.

This clone appeared once. The chain couples TRBV5-6 to TRBJ2-1; 10 nucleotides line up with TRBD2. The CDR3 runs 16 residues. Germline CDR1 is SGHDT and CDR2 is YYEEEE. The V gene end was trimmed by 4 bases and the J gene end by 4 bases; junction bases not matched to a gene: 8. The CDR3 is CASSPSDSGGYNEQFF. The CDR3 DNA reads as TGTGCCAGCAGCCCAAGCGATAGCGGGGGGTACAATGAGCAGTTCTTC.

V is TRBV30 and J is TRBJ1-4, with 8 bases aligning to TRBD1. This CDR3 is 13 amino acids long. V was clipped by 4 bases and J by 7 bases; unmatched bases: 5. The germline CDR1 and CDR2 sequences are GTSNPN and SVGIG (reference sequence). CDR3 bases: TGTGCCTGGAAAGGACAGGGAGGTGAAAAACTGTTTTTT. This encodes CAWKGQGGEKLFF.

The rearrangement joins TRBV27 to TRBJ1-3; D is possibly TRBD1 (6 bases). V dropped 0 bases and J dropped 0 bases, with 9 bases sitting between them. The CDR3 totals 16 residues. Germline CDR1 reads MNHEY; CDR2 reads SMNVEV (reference sequence). The CDR3 sequence: CASSLSQGSSGNTIYF. The CDR3 DNA reads as TGTGCCAGCAGTTTATCGCAGGGGTCCTCTGGAAACACCATATATTTT.

This clone was detected only a few times. The V and J genes are TRBV12-3 or TRBV12-4 and TRBJ2-1; D gene unclear. The CDR3 contains 10 residues. Trimming pared 6 bases from V and 6 bases from J, leaving 3 bases between. The CDR3 sequence is CASSLNEQFF. The DNA for the CDR3 is TGTGCCAGCAGCCTCAATGAGCAGTTCTTC.

The chain links TRBV7-2 to TRBJ1-6; perhaps TRBD1 as D (6 bases). CDR3 length equals 14 residues. CDR1 is SGHTA, CDR2 FQGNSA, per germline. With 2 bases removed from V and 8 bases from J, the gap between germline ends came to 10 bases. CDR3 residues: CASSLTRGDSPLHF. CDR3 nucleotides: TGTGCCAGCAGCTTAACCAGGGGTGATTCACCCCTCCACTTT.

The chain couples TRBV7-8 to TRBJ2-7, with TRBD1 matching 7 bases. Germline V lookup: CDR1 SGHVS, CDR2 FQNEAQ. The CDR3 totals 17 residues. V gave up 1 base and J gave up 2 bases; unmatched junction bases: 11. CDR3 nucleotides: TGTGCCAGCAGCTTAGGCCCTGGACAGGCGCTTGCCTACGAGCAGTACTTC. Its translation is CASSLGPGQALAYEQYF.

V is TRBV6-5 and J is TRBJ1-6; D possibly corresponds to TRBD1 (6 bases). This CDR3 has 15 amino acids. The germline CDR1 and CDR2 sequences are MNHEY and SVGAGI. Deletions cut 5 bases from V and 3 bases from J, with 11 bases between. The CDR3 loop is CASSQTGNYNSPLHF. As DNA, the CDR3 is TGTGCCAGCAGTCAGACAGGAAACTATAATTCACCCCTCCACTTT.

Points on this clone: Within the sample, other DNA sequences also encode this same CDR3. The rearrangement links TRBV9 to TRBJ1-3; maybe TRBD1 (5 bases). The V gene lost 3 bases and the J gene lost 1 base, with 8 bases spanning the gap. CDR1 is SGDLS and CDR2 is YYNGEE in the germline V gene. This CDR3 has 14 amino acids. For the CDR3, the DNA is TGTGCCAGCAGCGCCGACAGTTCTGGAAACACCATATATTTT. It yields the protein CASSADSSGNTIYF.